A selection of T cell receptor beta chains follows, all from one sample in a study of CD8 T cells in Susac syndrome. One entry per CDR3 protein results from TCRdb running MiXCR on the immunoSEQ multiplex PCR reads. The data show tens of thousands of distinct CDR3 sequences, 85% to 95% seen once. Sequencing was carried out using CD4+ T cells from PBMCs. Receptors originate from a human donor with Susac syndrome. The CDR3 runs from the conserved cysteine through the conserved F or W. The D gene is left open where the match is weak. Size is stated for part of the rows, as once, few or many counts, or as a class when the clone is expanded.

d_call j_call v_call clone_size cdr3_aa cdr3_nt
TRBD2 TRBJ2-5 TRBV7-2 - CASRTGTSRETQYF TGTGCCAGCAGAACCGGGACTAGCCGAGAGACCCAGTACTTC
TRBD1 TRBJ2-2 TRBV29-1 once CSVNRGNTGELFF TGCAGCGTTAACAGGGGGAACACCGGGGAGCTGTTTTTT
- TRBJ1-5 TRBV3-1 - CASSLTGVDNQPQHF TGTGCCAGCAGCCTGACAGGTGTGGACAATCAGCCCCAGCATTTT
TRBD2 TRBJ2-1 TRBV30 - CAWSKWGSGGAEQFF TGTGCCTGGAGTAAATGGGGCAGCGGGGGGGCGGAGCAGTTCTTC
- TRBJ2-1 TRBV14 - CASSQGHEQFF TGTGCCAGCAGCCAGGGCCATGAGCAGTTCTTC
TRBD1 TRBJ2-5 TRBV27 - CANSTGCRQETQYF TGTGCCAACTCGACAGGGTGTCGACAAGAGACCCAGTACTTC
- TRBJ2-5 TRBV3-1 - CASSHRRGGETQYF TGTGCCAGCAGCCATAGGAGGGGAGGAGAGACCCAGTACTTC
- TRBJ2-7 TRBV28 - CASSAAGLNEQYF TGTGCCAGCAGTGCGGCGGGTCTGAACGAGCAGTACTTC
TRBD1 TRBJ2-2 TRBV11-2 - CASSVTGTGNTGELFF TGTGCCAGCAGCGTCACCGGGACAGGGAACACCGGGGAGCTGTTTTTT
- TRBJ1-1 TRBV12-3/TRBV12-4 - CASSLGGGSGTEAFF TGTGCCAGCAGTTTAGGTGGGGGATCGGGGACTGAAGCTTTCTTT
- TRBJ1-1 TRBV30 - CAWRRGTAEAFF TGTGCCTGGAGAAGGGGTACCGCTGAAGCTTTCTTT
- TRBJ1-4 TRBV30 - CAWSERDLLFF TGTGCCTGGAGTGAGCGCGATCTACTGTTTTTT
- TRBJ1-1 TRBV29-1 - CSVEGLGGINTEAFF TGCAGCGTAGAAGGTTTAGGGGGAATTAACACTGAAGCTTTCTTT
TRBD2 TRBJ2-3 TRBV19 - CASSRTSGGTDTQYF TGTGCCAGTAGCAGGACTAGCGGGGGCACAGATACGCAGTATTTT
TRBD2 TRBJ2-1 TRBV9 - CASSVTSGEIGEQFF TGTGCCAGCAGCGTAACTAGCGGGGAAATTGGTGAGCAGTTCTTC
TRBD1 TRBJ1-5 TRBV6-1 few CASRIRDSLDQPQHF TGTGCCAGCAGGATCCGGGACAGCTTAGATCAGCCCCAGCATTTT
- TRBJ2-6 TRBV20-1 - CSASVGRGANVLTF TGCAGTGCTAGCGTGGGGAGGGGGGCCAACGTCCTGACTTTC
- TRBJ2-3 TRBV7-2 - CASSLGERPSGDTQYF TGTGCCAGCAGCTTAGGGGAGCGCCCGTCCGGAGATACGCAGTATTTT
- TRBJ2-7 TRBV2 - CASSELAQYEQYF TGTGCCAGCAGTGAACTAGCGCAGTACGAGCAGTACTTC
- TRBJ2-5 TRBV4-1 once CASSQDGVETQYF TGCGCCAGCAGCCAAGATGGGGTGGAGACCCAGTACTTC
- TRBJ2-5 TRBV15 - CATSRGVREETQYF TGTGCCACCAGCAGAGGTGTTAGGGAGGAGACCCAGTACTTC
- TRBJ1-2 TRBV20-1 - CSAARGVAYGYTF TGCAGTGCCGCGCGGGGGGTCGCCTATGGCTACACCTTC
- TRBJ2-2 TRBV15 - CATSRTPGERNGELFF TGTGCCACCAGCAGGACACCGGGAGAACGCAACGGGGAGCTGTTTTTT
TRBD1 TRBJ2-3 TRBV25-1 - CASSGGTDTDTQYF TGTGCCAGCAGTGGGGGGACAGACACAGATACGCAGTATTTT
- TRBJ1-2 TRBV28 - CASTHQRDYGYTF TGTGCCAGCACCCACCAGAGGGACTATGGCTACACCTTC
TRBD2 TRBJ2-5 TRBV20-1 - CSTLGLAEQETQYF TGCAGTACCCTCGGACTAGCGGAACAAGAGACCCAGTACTTC
TRBD2 TRBJ2-3 TRBV7-9 - CAWRGGGTDTQYF TGTGCCTGGCGGGGGGGCGGCACAGATACGCAGTATTTT
- TRBJ1-3 TRBV9 - CASSQQSSGNTIYF TGTGCCAGCAGCCAACAAAGCTCTGGAAACACCATATATTTT
TRBD1 TRBJ1-2 TRBV25-1 - CASSLRQGLRDGYTF TGTGCCAGCAGTCTACGACAGGGACTAAGGGATGGCTACACCTTC
- TRBJ2-7 TRBV20-1 - CSARDGGSPREQYF TGCAGTGCTAGAGACGGAGGAAGTCCCCGCGAGCAGTACTTC
- TRBJ1-5 TRBV20-1 - CSPARVSNQPQHF TGCAGTCCCGCCCGAGTTAGCAATCAGCCCCAGCATTTT
- TRBJ2-2 TRBV4-1 once CASSLTGLNTGELFF TGCGCCAGCAGCCTGACGGGACTGAACACCGGGGAGCTGTTTTTT
- TRBJ1-2 TRBV14 - CASSQVRQGDGYTF TGTGCCAGCAGCCAAGTTAGGCAGGGTGATGGCTACACCTTC
- TRBJ2-7 TRBV23-1 - CASTRRDNLYPYEQYF TGCGCCAGCACCCGGAGGGACAACCTCTACCCTTACGAGCAGTACTTC
- TRBJ2-7 TRBV7-2 once CASSHYDSTGFYEQYF TGTGCCAGCAGCCATTACGATTCGACAGGCTTCTACGAGCAGTACTTC
- TRBJ1-2 TRBV27 - CASSLSRGIYGYTF TGTGCCAGCAGTTTATCACGGGGAATCTATGGCTACACCTTC
TRBD1 TRBJ2-5 TRBV12-3/TRBV12-4 once CASSGQGGETQYF TGTGCCAGCAGTGGACAGGGGGGAGAGACCCAGTACTTC
- TRBJ2-3 TRBV20-1 - CSAKAESTDTQYF TGCAGTGCAAAAGCCGAAAGCACAGATACGCAGTATTTT
- TRBJ2-5 TRBV18 - CASSPLDRPGDQETQYF TGTGCCAGCTCACCACTCGACAGGCCAGGGGACCAAGAGACCCAGTACTTC
- TRBJ2-1 TRBV5-6 - CASSPGGLGGDEQFF TGTGCCAGCAGCCCCGGAGGGTTAGGTGGCGATGAGCAGTTCTTC
- TRBJ2-7 TRBV20-1 - CSAEGGQPPYEQYF TGCAGTGCCGAGGGGGGCCAGCCCCCCTACGAGCAGTACTTC